The TCR beta chain under discussion was sequenced for a study of shared clonotypes between healthy human individuals. With 3 bases clipped from V and 2 bases from J, the junction kept 2 bases outside the gene matches. The CDR3 contains 14 residues. Method: immunoSEQ multiplex PCR; TCRdb's copy keeps in-frame clones and lacks some. The table lists roughly 2.5 million clones, more than 80% of them singletons. Recent acute infections and vaccinations were absent in the healthy HIV-negative adult donors. The sequence derives from a man aged 18 to 30 in good health. The source material was naive CD4+ T cells sorted from blood. Subset: CD45RA+ positively selected. The chain combines TRBV23-1 with TRBJ2-3; 7 nucleotides match TRBD2. TRBV23-1 is an ORF for which the function is uncertain. The CDR3 here is CASSHGTTTDTQYF. The CDR3 DNA follows: TGCGCCAGCAGTCACGGGACTACCACAGATACGCAGTATTTT.